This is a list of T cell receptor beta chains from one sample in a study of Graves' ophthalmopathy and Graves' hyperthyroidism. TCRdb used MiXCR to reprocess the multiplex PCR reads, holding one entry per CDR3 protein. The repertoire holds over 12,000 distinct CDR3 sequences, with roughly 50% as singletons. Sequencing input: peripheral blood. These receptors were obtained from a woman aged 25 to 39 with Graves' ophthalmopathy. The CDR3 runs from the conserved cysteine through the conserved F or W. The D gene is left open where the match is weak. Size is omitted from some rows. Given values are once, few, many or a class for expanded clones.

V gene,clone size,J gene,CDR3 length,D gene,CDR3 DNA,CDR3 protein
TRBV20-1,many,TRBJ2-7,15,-,TGCAGTGCTAGTTCGTTAACGGGAGTTGCCTACGAGCAGTACTTC,CSASSLTGVAYEQYF
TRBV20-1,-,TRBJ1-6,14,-,TGCAGTGCTAGAGATACGGTGACGGGATCACCCCTCCACTTT,CSARDTVTGSPLHF
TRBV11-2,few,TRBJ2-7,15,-,TGTGCCAGCAGCTCCATGGGACCAGCCGGCTACGAGCAGTACTTC,CASSSMGPAGYEQYF
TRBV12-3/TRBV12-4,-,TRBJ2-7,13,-,TGTGCCAGCAGTACGACTAGACGCTACGAGCAGTACTTC,CASSTTRRYEQYF
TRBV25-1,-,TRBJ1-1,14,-,TGTGCCAGCAGTCAGGGGTTCGGGGGAAGTGAAGCTTTCTTT,CASSQGFGGSEAFF
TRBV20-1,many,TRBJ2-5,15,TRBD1,TGCAGTGCTAGAGATTGGGGACAGGGGCAAGAGACCCAGTACTTC,CSARDWGQGQETQYF
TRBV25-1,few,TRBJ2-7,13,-,TGTGCCAGCAGTGAATCCCGACAGTACGAGCAGTACTTC,CASSESRQYEQYF
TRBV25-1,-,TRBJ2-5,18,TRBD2,TGTGCCAGCAGTGGTCTAGCGGGAGGCGGGCTCCAAAAAGAGACCCAGTACTTC,CASSGLAGGGLQKETQYF
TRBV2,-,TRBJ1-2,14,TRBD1,TGTGCCAGCAGTCCGGACAGGGGAGGTCATGGCTACACCTTC,CASSPDRGGHGYTF
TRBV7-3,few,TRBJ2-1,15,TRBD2,TGTGCCAGCAGCCCAACTAGCGGACCCTACAATGAGCAGTTCTTC,CASSPTSGPYNEQFF
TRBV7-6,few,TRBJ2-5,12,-,TGTGCCAGCAAGGGCACCGCGGGGACCCAGTACTTC,CASKGTAGTQYF
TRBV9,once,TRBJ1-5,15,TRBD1,TGTGCCAGCAGCGCCTGGACAGGGGTTCATCAGCCCCAGCATTTT,CASSAWTGVHQPQHF
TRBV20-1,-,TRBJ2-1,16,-,TGCAGTGCTGCGGATGTTGCGGGGAGGATATACAATGAGCAGTTCTTC,CSAADVAGRIYNEQFF
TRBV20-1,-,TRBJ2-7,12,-,TGCAGTGCTAGGGACGGCGCCTACGAGCAGTACTTC,CSARDGAYEQYF
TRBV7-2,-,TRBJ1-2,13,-,TGTGCCAGCAGCAAAGACATCCTATATGGCTACACCTTC,CASSKDILYGYTF
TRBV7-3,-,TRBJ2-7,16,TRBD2,TGTGCCAGCAGCTTAATCGGTAGCGGGAGGGCCGCCGAGCAGTACTTC,CASSLIGSGRAAEQYF
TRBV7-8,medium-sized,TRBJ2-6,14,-,TGTGCCTCGGGGGACCGCTCTGGGGCCAACGTCCCGACTTTC,CASGDRSGANVPTF
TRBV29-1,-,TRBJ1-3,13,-,TGCAGCGTTGAAGTGGGAGGAGGAAACACCATATATTTT,CSVEVGGGNTIYF
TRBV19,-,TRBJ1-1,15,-,TGTGCCAGTAGTATGCGGACGGTCAAAGCGGCTGAAGCTTTCTTT,CASSMRTVKAAEAFF
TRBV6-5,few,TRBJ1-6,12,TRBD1,TGTGCCAGCAGCAGACAGGGATCACCCCTCCACTTT,CASSRQGSPLHF
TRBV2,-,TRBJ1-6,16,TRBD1,TGTGCCAGCAGAGCGGGACAGGGGAGACGGAATTCACCCCTCCACTTT,CASRAGQGRRNSPLHF
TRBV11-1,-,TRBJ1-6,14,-,TGTGCCAGCAGCTTTACAGGTTCCGATTCACCCCTCCACTTT,CASSFTGSDSPLHF
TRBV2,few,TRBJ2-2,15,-,TGTGCCAGCGCGGTTCGGGAAGGGGCCACCGGGGAGCTGTTTTTT,CASAVREGATGELFF
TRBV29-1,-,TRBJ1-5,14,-,TGCAGCGTTGAAGGAGACAGCTACAATCAGCCCCAGCATTTT,CSVEGDSYNQPQHF
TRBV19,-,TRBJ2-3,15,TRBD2,TGTGCCAGTAGTATAGATGGGACTAGGACAGATACGCAGTATTTT,CASSIDGTRTDTQYF
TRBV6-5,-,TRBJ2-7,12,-,TGTGCCAGCAGCCGGACGGAATACGAGCAGTACTTC,CASSRTEYEQYF
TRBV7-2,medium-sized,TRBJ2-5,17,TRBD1,TGTGCCAGCAGCCCCCCGGGACAGGCTATACCCTGGGAGACCCAGTACTTC,CASSPPGQAIPWETQYF
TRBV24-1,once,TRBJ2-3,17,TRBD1,TGTGCCACCAGCCCTGCCTCCGGGACAGGGTACCCAGATACGCAGTATTTT,CATSPASGTGYPDTQYF
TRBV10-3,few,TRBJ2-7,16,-,TGTGCCATCAGTGATAGAGAACAGGGAGCCTCCTACGAGCAGTACTTC,CAISDREQGASYEQYF
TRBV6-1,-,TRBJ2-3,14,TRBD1,TGTGCCAGCAGTGACGGGACAGGGACAGATACGCAGTATTTT,CASSDGTGTDTQYF
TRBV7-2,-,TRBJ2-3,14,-,TGTGCCAGCAGCCGTACAGGAATCACAGATACGCAGTATTTT,CASSRTGITDTQYF
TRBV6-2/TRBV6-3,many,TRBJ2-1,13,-,TGTGCCAGCAGTTCGAGCGGCGACAATGAGCAGTTCTTC,CASSSSGDNEQFF
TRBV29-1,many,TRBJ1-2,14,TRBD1,TGCAGCGTTGCCGGACAGGGAAGTAACTATGGCTACACCTTC,CSVAGQGSNYGYTF
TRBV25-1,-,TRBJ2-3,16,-,TGTGCCAGCAGTGGGGAGAGGGCGCGGGGCACAGATACGCAGTATTTT,CASSGERARGTDTQYF
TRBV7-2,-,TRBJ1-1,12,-,TGTGCCAGCAGCCATGGCCTCACTGAAGCTTTCTTT,CASSHGLTEAFF
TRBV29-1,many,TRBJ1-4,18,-,TGCAGCGTTGGGAGCGCCTACTATTATGACCGTCACGATGAAAAACTGTTTTTT,CSVGSAYYYDRHDEKLFF
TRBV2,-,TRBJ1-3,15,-,TGTGCCAGCTCCAACTGCAGGGGCCGCTGGGACACCATATATTTT,CASSNCRGRWDTIYF
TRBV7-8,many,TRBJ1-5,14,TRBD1,TGTGCCAGCAGCTCGGCAGGGGGCGAGGGTCCCCAGCATTTT,CASSSAGGEGPQHF
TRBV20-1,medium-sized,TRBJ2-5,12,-,TGCAGTGCTGGGCCTCGAGCAGAGACCCAGTACTTC,CSAGPRAETQYF
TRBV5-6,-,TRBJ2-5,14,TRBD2,TGTGCCAGCAGCTTGTCTAGCGGGAGCCTGACCCAGTACTTC,CASSLSSGSLTQYF
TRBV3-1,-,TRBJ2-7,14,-,TGTGCCAGCAGCCAACAATCCGGGGGGCCCGAGCAGTACTTC,CASSQQSGGPEQYF
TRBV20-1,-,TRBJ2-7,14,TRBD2,TGCAGTGCCACTAGACCTAGCGGGAGGGAAAAGCAGTACTTC,CSATRPSGREKQYF
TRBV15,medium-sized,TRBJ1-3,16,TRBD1,TGTGCCACCAGCAGAGGCAGGGGGCAAGCTGGAAACACCATATATTTT,CATSRGRGQAGNTIYF
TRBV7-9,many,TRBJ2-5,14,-,TGTGCCAGCAGCTTAGTGGGCCTACAAGAGACCCAGTACTTC,CASSLVGLQETQYF
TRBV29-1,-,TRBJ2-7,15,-,TGCAGCGTTGAAGGGGGAGGTTCACGCCAGGTCGAGCAGTACTTC,CSVEGGGSRQVEQYF
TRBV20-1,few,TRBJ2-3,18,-,TGCAGTGCTAGAGTCACGGGTCAACGGAGCGGCGCGTTAGGGACGCAGTATTTT,CSARVTGQRSGALGTQYF
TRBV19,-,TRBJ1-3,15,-,TGTGCCAGTAGCAAGGGCGGGATGGTAGGAAACACCATATATTTT,CASSKGGMVGNTIYF
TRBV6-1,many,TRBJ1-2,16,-,TGTGCCAGCAGTGAAGAGTGGGTCCGAGCGAACTATGGCTACACCTTC,CASSEEWVRANYGYTF
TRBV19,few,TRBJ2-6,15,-,TGTGCCAGTGCCAAGACGGGGTCTGGGGCCAACGTCCTGACTTTC,CASAKTGSGANVLTF
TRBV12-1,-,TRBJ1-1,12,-,TGTGCCAGCAGCTTTGTTGGCAGAGAAGCTTTCTTT,CASSFVGREAFF
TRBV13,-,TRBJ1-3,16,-,TGTGCCAGCAGCTTAGGAACACCCCGAGTTGGAAACACCATATATTTT,CASSLGTPRVGNTIYF
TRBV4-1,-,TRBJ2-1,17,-,TGCGCCAGCAGCCAATTCCTGCTAGCGACCCAGACCAATGAGCAGTTCTTC,CASSQFLLATQTNEQFF
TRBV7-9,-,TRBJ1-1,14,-,TGTGCCAGCAGCCCGGTATGGGGGAACACTGAAGCTTTCTTT,CASSPVWGNTEAFF
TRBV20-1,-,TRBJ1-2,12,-,TGCAGTGCGAGGACTAGCGACTATGGCTACACCTTC,CSARTSDYGYTF
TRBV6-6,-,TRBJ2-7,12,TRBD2,TGTGCCAGCAGGGCGGGAGGCGGTGAGCAGTACTTC,CASRAGGGEQYF